The 21 T cell receptor beta chains reported below all come from one sample, sequenced in a study of T cell responses to AZD1222 COVID-19 vaccine. Libraries were prepared by immunoSEQ multiplex PCR; TCRdb keeps only in-frame clonotypes and omits some of them. Seen here are around 70,000 clones, roughly nine tenths observed once, and the top ten hold roughly 1.3%. The sequences come from peripheral blood, collected 28 days after the second AZD1222 dose. These TCRs come from an adult who received the AZD1222 COVID-19 vaccine.

This chain uses TRBV7-9 with TRBJ2-7; D may be TRBD2 (6 bases). Between the trimmed V and J ends, which lost 0 bases and 2 bases, there was a span of 8 bases. Germline CDR1 reads SEHNR; CDR2 reads FQNEAQ (reference sequence). CDR3 size: 14 residues. The CDR3 DNA reads as TGTGCCAGCAGCTTAGCGGGAGGAACCTACGAGCAGTACTTC. Translated, it gives CASSLAGGTYEQYF. Full variable domain (missing parts from reference TRBV7-9 and TRBJ2-7): DTGVSQNPRHKITKRGQNVTFRCDPISEHNRLYWYRQTLGQGPEFLTYFQNEAQLEKSRLLSDRFSAERPKGSFSTLEIQRTEQGDSAMYLCASSLAGGTYEQYFGPGTRLTVT.

The rearrangement joins TRBV13 to TRBJ1-6; 9 bases align to TRBD1. V lost 0 bases, J lost 7 bases, and 4 bases stayed unmatched. The germline V gene encodes CDR1 PRHDT and CDR2 FYEKMQ (reference sequence). This CDR3 has 16 residues. The CDR3: CASSLGLGTGNSPLHF. In DNA form, the CDR3 reads TGTGCCAGCAGCTTAGGCCTCGGGACAGGGAATTCACCCCTCCACTTT.

The CDR3 DNA follows: TGTGCCAGCAGTTCCAGCTCTGAGGGAGCTTTCTTT. Translating gives CASSSSSEGAFF. The rearrangement uses TRBV27 and TRBJ1-1; D is ambiguous. CDR3 length equals 12 residues. Germline assignment: CDR1 MNHEY and CDR2 SMNVEV (reference sequence). V gave up 4 bases and J gave up 10 bases, with 13 bases separating them.

About this clone: Additional DNA sequences in this sample encode the identical CDR3. The chain combines TRBV24-1 with TRBJ2-3, with D uncertain. V lost 9 bases to trimming and J lost 1 base, with 7 bases between them. The V gene's germline CDR1 is KGHDR and CDR2 SFDVKD. This CDR3 has 12 amino acids. The CDR3 region is CATAGGTDTQYF. The CDR3 DNA reads TGTGCCACCGCCGGAGGCACAGATACGCAGTATTTT.

CDR3 bases: TGTGCCAGCAGCTCCATCCGCAACACCGGGGAGCTGTTTTTT. This translates into CASSSIRNTGELFF. The gene calls are TRBV7-2 and TRBJ2-2; D unresolved. Per the germline V gene, CDR1 is SGHTA and CDR2 is FQGNSA. The CDR3 has 14 residues. V was cut by 4 bases and J by 2 bases, with 8 bases left in between.

J is TRBJ1-1 and V is TRBV10-3, with D unclear. The length of the CDR3 is 12 residues. Germline CDR1 reads ENHRY; CDR2 reads SYGVKD. V was cut by 10 bases and J by 1 base, with 10 bases left in between. The CDR3 DNA follows: TGTGCCACCCACGGGCAGAACACTGAAGCTTTCTTT. It translates to CATHGQNTEAFF.

The chain links TRBV28 to TRBJ2-2; D gene uncertain. Germline V CDR1 and CDR2: MDHEN, SYDVKM. The CDR3 consists of 14 residues. V was clipped by 2 bases and J by 1 base, with 5 bases between them. This CDR3 reads CASSLGQNTGELFF. The DNA of the CDR3 is TGTGCCAGCAGTTTAGGGCAGAACACCGGGGAGCTGTTTTTT. Drawing the rest from reference TRBV28 and TRBJ2-2, the complete variable domain is DVKVTQSSRYLVKRTGEKVFLECVQDMDHENMFWYRQDPGLGLRLIYFSYDVKMKEKGDIPEGYSVSREKKERFSLILESASTNQTSMYLCASSLGQNTGELFFGEGSRLTVL.

This clone was observed a handful of times. The chain carries TRBV6-5 and TRBJ1-5; 7 nucleotides agree with TRBD1. Germline assignment: CDR1 MNHEY and CDR2 SVGAGI. V shed 0 bases, J shed 4 bases, and the junction held 3 bases outside the gene matches. This CDR3 spans 15 amino acids. DNA of the CDR3: TGTGCCAGCAGTTACTCCGGGACAGAAAATCAGCCCCAGCATTTT. It translates to CASSYSGTENQPQHF.

V and J are TRBV5-1 and TRBJ1-4, with D unclear. This CDR3 region has 14 residues. Germline CDR1 and CDR2: SGHRS and YFSETQ. Trimming shortened V by 1 base and J by 4 bases, and 8 bases separated the two germline ends. For the CDR3, the DNA is TGCGCCAGCAGCTTGCAACAAAATAATGAAAAACTGTTTTTT. It encodes CASSLQQNNEKLFF. The entire variable domain, with the rest obtained from reference TRBV5-1 and TRBJ1-4, is as follows: KAGVTQTPRYLIKTRGQQVTLSCSPISGHRSVSWYQQTPGQGLQFLFEYFSETQRNKGNFPGRFSGRQFSNSRSEMNVSTLELGDSALYLCASSLQQNNEKLFFGSGTQLSVL.

V usage is TRBV5-1 and J usage is TRBJ2-7; D is undetermined. This CDR3 is 14 amino acids long. Trimming took off 1 base at V and 0 bases at J, with 8 bases between the two ends. Germline values: CDR1 SGHRS, CDR2 YFSETQ. Here the CDR3 DNA reads TGCGCCAGCAGCTTGTATCAGTACTCCTACGAGCAGTACTTC. It encodes CASSLYQYSYEQYF.

V is TRBV18 and J is TRBJ2-1; a possible D gene is TRBD2 (6 bases). CDR1 is KGHSH and CDR2 is LQKENI in the germline V gene. The CDR3 extends over 16 amino acids. Deletions cut 3 bases from V and 3 bases from J, with 15 bases between. CDR3 in amino acids: CASSPGGTGVYNEQFF. The CDR3 nucleotides read TGTGCCAGCTCACCCGGAGGAACGGGAGTCTACAATGAGCAGTTCTTC.

The rearrangement links TRBV29-1 to TRBJ2-1; 13 nucleotides match TRBD2. From germline, CDR1 is SQVTM and CDR2 ANQGSEA. V lost 3 bases to trimming and J lost 6 bases; unmatched junction nucleotides: 5. The length of the CDR3 is 15 residues. The CDR3 nucleotides are TGCAGCGTTGACGGGACTAGCGGGAACCCCAATGAGCAGTTCTTC. Its translation is CSVDGTSGNPNEQFF.

J is TRBJ2-5 and V is TRBV7-3; D may be TRBD1 (6 bases). The CDR3 is 14 amino acids. Germline V gene lookup returns CDR1 SGHTA and CDR2 FQGTGA. V was cut by 3 bases and J by 2 bases, with 10 bases left in between. CDR3 DNA: TGTGCCAGCAGCTTTAACGGACAGCAAGAGACCCAGTACTTC. It codes for CASSFNGQQETQYF.

The J gene is TRBJ2-5, the V gene TRBV7-2, with TRBD1 matching 7 bases. The length of the CDR3 is 15 residues. Germline lookup yields CDR1 SGHTA and CDR2 FQGNSA. The junction had 9 bases not matched to a gene; V was cut back by 6 bases and J by 2 bases. The CDR3 region has the DNA TGTGCCAGCAGGAGGGGGCTTCCGGCGCAAGAGACCCAGTACTTC. Protein: CASRRGLPAQETQYF.

The chain employs TRBV7-2 and TRBJ2-7; 8 bases align to TRBD2. Germline V gene lookup returns CDR1 SGHTA and CDR2 FQGNSA. Unmatched junction bases numbered 7, after V lost 0 bases and J lost 0 bases. The CDR3 length is 17 residues. The CDR3 here is CASSLAGGSGASYEQYF. CDR3 coding DNA: TGTGCCAGCAGCTTAGCTGGGGGTAGCGGGGCCTCCTACGAGCAGTACTTC. Complete variable domain (other parts from reference TRBV7-2 and TRBJ2-7): GAGVSQSPSNKVTEKGKDVELRCDPISGHTALYWYRQSLGQGLEFLIYFQGNSAPDKSGLPSDRFSAERTGGSVSTLTIQRTQQEDSAVYLCASSLAGGSGASYEQYFGPGTRLTVT.

The chain recombines TRBV5-1 with TRBJ2-5; 9 bases align to TRBD1. The J segment lost 5 bases and the V segment lost 3 bases, leaving 5 bases of the junction unmatched. The CDR3 runs 14 residues. Germline V gene data show CDR1 as SGHRS and CDR2 as YFSETQ. DNA for the CDR3: TGCGCCAGCAGCTCGGGACAGGGACGGGAGACCCAGTACTTC. Translated: CASSSGQGRETQYF.

The chain combines TRBV7-2 with TRBJ2-2, with TRBD2 matching 10 bases. The CDR3 spans 14 residues. Germline CDR1 SGHTA, CDR2 FQGNSA. Trimming took 5 bases from V and 10 from J; bases not matched to a gene: 7. The CDR3 DNA is TGTGCCAGCAGCATCAGCGGGAGGGAAGCGGAGCTGTTTTTT. Translating it yields CASSISGREAELFF. Together with reference TRBV7-2 and TRBJ2-2, the CDR3 gives the full variable domain: GAGVSQSPSNKVTEKGKDVELRCDPISGHTALYWYRQSLGQGLEFLIYFQGNSAPDKSGLPSDRFSAERTGGSVSTLTIQRTQQEDSAVYLCASSISGREAELFFGEGSRLTVL.

The gene calls are TRBV27 and TRBJ2-3; D tentatively fits TRBD1 or TRBD2 (6 bases each). Germline CDR1 is MNHEY and CDR2 is SMNVEV (reference sequence). The CDR3 loop spans 14 amino acids. The V and J ends lost 7 bases and 0 bases respectively, with 11 bases between them. This chain's CDR3 is CASTWGASTDTQYF. CDR3 DNA: TGTGCCAGCACTTGGGGGGCCAGCACAGATACGCAGTATTTT.

The rearrangement joins TRBV6-5 to TRBJ2-7, with 8 bases that match TRBD1. Germline trimming cut 5 bases from V and 7 bases from J; bases unmatched to any gene: 13. Germline loops: CDR1 MNHEY, CDR2 SVGAGI. The CDR3 loop spans 15 amino acids. The CDR3 spells CASSPPTQGAREQYF. DNA of the CDR3: TGTGCCAGCAGTCCCCCCACCCAGGGGGCGAGGGAGCAGTACTTC.

This clone was picked up one time. The CDR3 DNA is TGTGCCAGCAGCTTAGCCCCTAGCGGGAGTGGCACAGATACGCAGTATTTT. Translated: CASSLAPSGSGTDTQYF. This rearrangement joins TRBV7-2 to TRBJ2-3, with 10 bases lining up with TRBD2. CDR3 length: 17 amino acids. V shed 0 bases and J 1 base; nucleotides not matched to a gene: 4. CDR1 is SGHTA, CDR2 FQGNSA, per germline.

This chain uses TRBV18 with TRBJ2-7; D unclear. The CDR3 extends over 13 amino acids. V was trimmed by 0 bases and J by 3 bases, leaving 6 bases between them. Germline loops: CDR1 KGHSH, CDR2 LQKENI. CDR3 DNA sequence: TGTGCCAGCTCACCACCGAAGGGCTACGAGCAGTACTTC. Translated, it gives CASSPPKGYEQYF.